One and the same sample provided the 21 T cell receptor beta chains below, sequenced in a study of CD4 T cells in relation to SARS-CoV-2 and coronaviruses. Sequencing was performed with immunoSEQ multiplex PCR; in TCRdb, only in-frame clones are kept and a portion is missing. Seen here are about 19,000 clones, 77% observed once, and the top ten hold 15% to 18%. Their cognate antigens are unknown. CD4+ T cells from unexposed donors were obtained before the COVID-19 pandemic (2011-2018). After ten to eleven days of culture, CD4+ T cells were isolated. Sequencing input: CD4+ T cells from PBMCs, cultured in vitro. Every receptor here comes from a human donor in good health.

CDR3 residues: CASSQDYSGGRTYF. The CDR3 DNA reads TGTGCCAGCAGCCAAGATTACTCCGGGGGACGAACGTACTTC. This sequence joins TRBV3-1 (or the pseudogene TRBV3-2) and TRBJ2-5; tentatively, D is TRBD2 (6 bases). V was clipped by 0 bases and J by 13 bases, with 18 bases between them. Germline CDR1 is LGHDT and CDR2 is YNNKEL (reference sequence). The CDR3 is 14 amino acids.

The V call is TRBV5-1, the J call TRBJ2-3; 7 positions match TRBD1. The CDR3 spans 15 residues. In germline, CDR1 is SGHRS, CDR2 YFSETQ. Trimming at V came to 3 bases and at J to 1 base, leaving 5 bases not matched to a gene. The CDR3 sequence is CASSWTGSGTDTQYF. DNA of the CDR3: TGCGCCAGCAGCTGGACAGGTTCGGGCACAGATACGCAGTATTTT.

The CDR3 sequence is CASSFDRGDTDTQYF. The CDR3 DNA follows: TGTGCCAGCAGCTTTGACAGGGGGGACACAGATACGCAGTATTTT. J is TRBJ2-3 and V is TRBV7-3; 9 bases fit TRBD1. The CDR3 has 15 amino acids. From germline, CDR1 is SGHTA and CDR2 FQGTGA. V trimming: 3 bases; J trimming: 2 bases; junction bases outside the gene matches: 3.

In its sample, this clone was seen once. The chain combines TRBV15 with TRBJ2-2, with D tentatively TRBD2 (6 bases). Germline CDR1 is LNHNV and CDR2 is YYDKDF (reference sequence). The V gene lost 0 bases and the J gene lost 2 bases, with 13 bases spanning the gap. CDR3 size: 17 residues. The DNA of the CDR3 is TGTGCCACCAGCAGAGATCTTGTAGCGGCAAACACCGGGGAGCTGTTTTTT. It encodes CATSRDLVAANTGELFF.

This sequence joins TRBV27 and TRBJ1-6; no clear D. This CDR3 region has 12 residues. With 0 bases removed from V and 15 bases from J, the gap between germline ends came to 9 bases. Germline V gives CDR1 MNHEY, CDR2 SMNVEV (reference sequence). This chain's CDR3 is CASSLSEGSLHF. The CDR3 coding sequence is TGTGCCAGCAGTTTATCTGAGGGTAGCCTCCACTTT.

This clone was seen a single time. This chain uses TRBV6-5 with TRBJ2-1; tentative D call: TRBD2 (5 bases). The CDR3 is 15 amino acids. From germline, CDR1 is MNHEY and CDR2 SVGAGI. Trimming pared 0 bases from V and 8 bases from J, leaving 14 bases between. The chain's CDR3 is CASSYSMSVRDEQFF. DNA of the CDR3: TGTGCCAGCAGTTACTCGATGTCGGTGAGGGATGAGCAGTTCTTC.

This chain uses TRBV6-1 with TRBJ1-1, with D hard to call. CDR3 length equals 17 residues. Trimming pared 3 bases from V and 0 bases from J, leaving 17 bases between. In germline, CDR1 is MNHNS, CDR2 SASEGT. CDR3: CASSEQVGRFMNTEAFF. In DNA, the CDR3 is TGTGCCAGCAGTGAGCAGGTGGGAAGATTCATGAACACTGAAGCTTTCTTT.

J is TRBJ2-1 and V is TRBV19; unclear D gene. Germline V gene lookup returns CDR1 LNHDA and CDR2 SQIVND (reference sequence). This CDR3 spans 15 amino acids. Trimming pared 3 bases from V and 0 bases from J, leaving 9 bases between. CDR3 in amino acids: CASSIGISSYNEQFF. The CDR3 bases are TGTGCCAGTAGTATTGGGATCAGCTCCTACAATGAGCAGTTCTTC.

The chain uses TRBV6-5 and TRBJ2-2; the match to TRBD1 covers 8 bases. Germline CDR1 reads MNHEY; CDR2 reads SVGAGI. There are 15 residues in the CDR3. Trimming removed 6 bases from V and 4 bases from J; junction bases left unmatched: 7. CDR3 region: CASRTGGHITGELFF. CDR3 DNA sequence: TGTGCCAGCAGAACAGGGGGTCATATCACCGGGGAGCTGTTTTTT.

V and J are TRBV11-2 and TRBJ2-7; 10 bases fit TRBD2. J was trimmed by 9 bases and V by 5 bases; bases with no gene match: 4. This CDR3 comprises 12 residues. Germline CDR1 is SGHAT and CDR2 is FQNNGV. CDR3 amino acids: CASSDRLAGQYF. CDR3 nucleotide sequence: TGTGCCAGCAGCGACCGACTAGCGGGGCAGTACTTC.

V and J are TRBV4-2 and TRBJ1-3; TRBD1 aligns across 10 bases. The V and J ends lost 0 bases and 0 bases, in that order; junction bases with no gene match: 8. Germline V CDR1 and CDR2: LGHNA, YNFKEQ. This CDR3 is 19 amino acids long. CDR3 sequence reads: CASSQELTGGQSSGNTIYF. In nucleotides, the CDR3 is TGTGCCAGCAGCCAAGAACTGACAGGGGGCCAGAGCTCTGGAAACACCATATATTTT.

This clone is medium-sized in the sample. V and J are TRBV15 and TRBJ2-1, with D unclear. This CDR3 comprises 13 residues. CDR1 and CDR2 from the germline V gene are LNHNV and YYDKDF (reference sequence). V lost 0 bases and J 13 bases, leaving 13 bases between the germline ends. CDR3 in amino acids: CATSRDGAWEQFF. The CDR3 region has the DNA TGTGCCACCAGCAGAGATGGCGCTTGGGAACAGTTCTTC.

The chain joins TRBV7-8 to TRBJ2-7; D is tentatively TRBD1 or TRBD2 (5 bases each). This CDR3 region has 13 residues. The germline CDR1 and CDR2 sequences are SGHVS and FQNEAQ. V lost 1 base, J lost 5 bases, and 9 bases lay in between. The CDR3 DNA is TGTGCCAGCAGCTTAGGACGGGACCACGAGCAGTACTTC. This sequence encodes CASSLGRDHEQYF.

The rearrangement joins TRBV30 to TRBJ1-5; D might be TRBD1 (5 bases). Germline CDR1 is GTSNPN and CDR2 is SVGIG (reference sequence). Trimming cost V 3 bases and J 8 bases, with 14 bases left between them. This CDR3 is 13 amino acids long. CDR3 residues: CAWRTPGTEPQHF. As DNA, the CDR3 is TGTGCCTGGAGGACCCCAGGGACGGAGCCCCAGCATTTT.

The J gene is TRBJ2-1, the V gene TRBV6-4; 7 bases match TRBD2. This CDR3 has 16 residues. The germline V gene encodes CDR1 MRHNA and CDR2 SNTAGT. Trimming removed 6 bases from V and 0 bases from J; junction bases left unmatched: 8. The CDR3 reads CASSASGASSYNEQFF. For the CDR3, the DNA is TGTGCCAGCAGCGCTAGCGGCGCTAGCTCCTACAATGAGCAGTTCTTC.

The chain uses TRBV29-1 and TRBJ2-3; 7 bases line up with TRBD2. J gave up 0 bases and V 8 bases, and 8 bases lay outside the gene matches. The CDR3 consists of 14 residues. Germline assignment: CDR1 SQVTM and CDR2 ANQGSEA. CDR3 in DNA: TGCAGCCTGGGGAAAGCGGGGAGCACAGATACGCAGTATTTT. Translated: CSLGKAGSTDTQYF.

The gene calls are TRBV7-9 and TRBJ2-2, with a possible D match to TRBD2 (5 bases). Between the trimmed V and J ends, which lost 8 bases and 1 base, there was a span of 11 bases. CDR3 length: 14 amino acids. Germline CDR1 is SEHNR and CDR2 is FQNEAQ (reference sequence). The CDR3 DNA follows: TGTGCCAGCCACCGGACTCTGAACACCGGGGAGCTGTTTTTT. This encodes CASHRTLNTGELFF.

This sequence joins TRBV4-1 and TRBJ2-3; D may be TRBD1 (5 bases). The germline gives CDR1 MGHRA, CDR2 YSYEKL. The V end was cut by 5 bases, the J end by 4 bases, with 16 bases between. The CDR3 is made up of 15 amino acids. In DNA form, the CDR3 reads TGCGCCAGCAGCTCAACCCAGGGTGCGGCAGATACGCAGTATTTT. As protein: CASSSTQGAADTQYF.

This clone has just one count. The V gene is TRBV28, the J gene TRBJ1-2, with unresolved D. CDR3 size: 13 residues. Germline values: CDR1 MDHEN, CDR2 SYDVKM. Between the trimmed V and J ends, which lost 1 base and 4 bases, there was a span of 7 bases. CDR3 sequence reads: CASSLSAIYGYTF. DNA of the CDR3: TGTGCCAGCAGTTTATCGGCCATCTATGGCTACACCTTC.

V gene TRBV30 combines with J gene TRBJ2-5, with D hard to call. Trimming left V 0 bases short and J 5 bases short, with 7 bases between. This CDR3 spans 12 amino acids. Germline assignment: CDR1 GTSNPN and CDR2 SVGIG (reference sequence). CDR3 protein: CAWSVSWETQYF. The CDR3 bases are TGTGCCTGGAGTGTCTCTTGGGAGACCCAGTACTTC.

V is TRBV4-1 and J is TRBJ2-3, with D unresolved. V was trimmed by 3 bases and J by 0 bases, leaving 16 bases between them. This CDR3 spans 17 amino acids. The germline V gene has CDR1 MGHRA and CDR2 YSYEKL. The CDR3, as DNA: TGCGCCAGCAGCCATGGTAGGGCCCGAGCTAGCACAGATACGCAGTATTTT. It encodes CASSHGRARASTDTQYF.